These 5 T cell receptor beta chains were sequenced from one sample in a study of OX40 agonist ivuxolimab in advanced cancers. Sequencing used immunoSEQ multiplex PCR; TCRdb keeps in-frame clones, though not all of them. The sample comprises roughly 30,000 clones, 80% to 95% of which are singletons, and approximately 9% rests with the top ten. This material consisted of CD4+ or CD8+ T cells sorted from blood, taken in a trial of the OX40 agonist ivuxolimab. Source of these receptors: an adult with an advanced solid tumor such as melanoma, head and neck, liver or kidney cancer.

The gene calls are TRBV2 and TRBJ1-4; 9 bases agree with TRBD1. Germline CDR1 reads SNHLY; CDR2 reads FYNNEI. The CDR3 is 14 amino acids. With V trimmed by 6 bases and J by 8 bases, 7 bases remained unmatched. This CDR3 is CASRPGQGFEKLFF. In DNA form, the CDR3 reads TGTGCCAGCAGACCGGGACAGGGTTTCGAAAAACTGTTTTTT.

This clone has only one observation. This chain uses TRBV10-3 with TRBJ1-2; TRBD1 might be the D (6 bases). CDR1 ENHRY and CDR2 SYGVKD come from the germline V gene. V was pared by 5 bases and J by 4 bases, with 11 bases between. The CDR3 sequence is 13 residues long. The CDR3 protein is CAISYREAYGYTF. CDR3 DNA sequence: TGTGCCATCAGTTACAGGGAGGCCTATGGCTACACCTTC.

V and J are TRBV6-5 and TRBJ1-1, with TRBD1 identical over 9 bases. The CDR3 loop spans 14 amino acids. Germline lookup yields CDR1 MNHEY and CDR2 SVGAGI. With 5 bases clipped from V and 6 bases from J, the junction kept 7 bases outside the gene matches. This CDR3 is CASSAGTGTAEAFF. The CDR3 DNA reads as TGTGCCAGCAGTGCAGGGACAGGGACGGCTGAAGCTTTCTTT.

This chain uses TRBV9 with TRBJ1-3; a possible D gene is TRBD1 (5 bases). Germline values: CDR1 SGDLS, CDR2 YYNGEE. With 3 bases removed from V and 6 bases from J, the gap between germline ends came to 13 bases. This CDR3 has 14 amino acids. The CDR3: CASSGRVEKNTIYF. CDR3 coding DNA: TGTGCCAGCAGCGGCAGGGTCGAAAAAAACACCATATATTTT.

The V call is TRBV5-1, the J call TRBJ1-2; D perhaps matches TRBD1 (5 bases). Deletions cut 6 bases from V and 3 bases from J, with 15 bases between. The CDR3 is made up of 14 amino acids. The germline V gene has CDR1 SGHRS and CDR2 YFSETQ. CDR3 loop: CASTRPGRDYGYTF. Written as DNA, the CDR3 is TGCGCCAGCACCCGTCCGGGACGAGACTATGGCTACACCTTC.